This is a list of T cell receptor beta chains from one sample in a study of blood T cell repertoires in COVID-19. Method: immunoSEQ multiplex PCR; TCRdb's copy keeps in-frame clones and lacks some. The sample lists roughly 570,000 clones, around nine tenths occurring once. Input material: peripheral blood. The origin of the receptors is a woman aged 45-65 years with COVID-19, enrolled during active disease. The conserved cysteine and the conserved F or W are not part of the CDR3 here. D genes are given only for firm matches.

V	D	CDR3
TRBV7-3	TRBD2	ASSPQTSGNEQY
TRBV9	.	ASSVADTQRHEQY
TRBV10-2	.	ASRKSLGGYGYT
TRBV4-1	TRBD1	ASSQVGAGGSYEQY
TRBV9	.	ASSAYGTSEQF
TRBV25-1	TRBD1	ASSPPGQAYEQY
TRBV12-3/TRBV12-4	.	ASTPSGRTEAF
TRBV29-1	.	SVEDRTGETQY
TRBV14	.	AGEGEAAYEQY
TRBV24-1	TRBD1	ATSDLGGTGSGELF
TRBV2	.	ASSPDRSTDTQY
TRBV6-5	TRBD1	ASSYDFSGGFTEAF
TRBV28	.	ASSSIVDGATNEKLF
TRBV30	.	AWSGTPTRSAYNEQF
TRBV27	TRBD1	ASSLSTGKATEAF
TRBV4-1	TRBD1	ASSQTILRQGYEQY
TRBV30	TRBD1	AWGQGDRGYT
TRBV27	TRBD1	ASSTPRTGGSTEAF
TRBV2	TRBD1	ASSRDRVNTEAF
TRBV3-1/TRBV3-2	TRBD2	ASSQSGTSGVDPLDTQY
TRBV3-1/TRBV3-2	.	ASSPETVMNTEAF
TRBV6-1	TRBD1	ASSDQGAGGYT
TRBV4-2	.	ASSQVRGADYNEQF
TRBV28	TRBD1	AIGTDLLY
TRBV7-9	.	ASSQTETEAF
TRBV24-1	TRBD1	ATSELDRGEETQY
TRBV12-5	.	ASGLKLGGLSSYNSPLH
TRBV6-5	.	ASSFRRRGGANVLT
TRBV12-3/TRBV12-4	.	ASRPRGNYGYT
TRBV24-1	.	ATSDPETDTQY
TRBV5-1	.	ASSLEGVSTEAF
TRBV6-5	TRBD1	ASSYTQGAGGTEAF
TRBV6-5	.	ASSTIRDFGYT
TRBV2	TRBD1	ASRWTGRNQPQH
TRBV30	.	AWSEGALYGYT
TRBV24-1	.	ATSDLHGTEAF
TRBV11-3	TRBD2	ASSSGLSGGGPHTQY
TRBV2	.	ASSLADTIY
TRBV7-3	TRBD1	ASSLDRARNEQF
TRBV6-5	.	ASSYSQATGELF
TRBV10-2	.	ASSESLFSGSTEAF
TRBV7-2	.	ASSLALRSEQF
TRBV3-1/TRBV3-2	.	ASSQVIEVGAEQF
TRBV30	.	AWSVMREAF
TRBV28	TRBD1	ASIRAGGANTEAF
TRBV6-5	.	ASSSHRPGDTDTQY
TRBV13	.	ASSLRLHGRNNEQF
TRBV5-4	.	ASHVQSTDTQY
TRBV11-2	TRBD1	ASSSLRDRLNYGYT
TRBV2	TRBD2	ASSEAPTSGLETQY
TRBV3-1/TRBV3-2	.	ASSQDMTVNSPLH
TRBV5-1	TRBD1	ASSLKQGARTEAF